A selection of T cell receptor beta chains follows, all from one sample in a study of vaccination effects on CD4 cells after COVID-19. TCRdb's copy holds only in-frame clones and misses some; the assay was immunoSEQ multiplex PCR. The sample holds fewer than 40,000 clones, under 80% seen once. What these receptors recognize is not known. The material sequenced was CD4+ T cells from PBMCs cultured with a peptide pool, taken before COVID-19 vaccination. The receptors here all came from a human donor who had a prior SARS-CoV-2 infection. The CDR3 runs from the conserved cysteine through the conserved F or W. D genes are given only for firm matches. Clone sizes are given selectively: once, few, many, or a class where the clone is expanded.

D gene: -
V gene: TRBV18
J gene: TRBJ2-7
clone size: few
CDR3 protein: CASSLKPFMGYEQYF
CDR3 DNA: TGTGCCAGCTCTTTAAAGCCGTTCATGGGATACGAGCAGTACTTC

D gene: -
V gene: TRBV28
J gene: TRBJ2-4
clone size: -
CDR3 protein: CASRGGGTKNIQYF
CDR3 DNA: TGTGCCAGCAGAGGCGGGGGCACCAAAAACATTCAGTACTTC

D gene: -
V gene: TRBV7-3
J gene: TRBJ2-1
clone size: -
CDR3 protein: CASSPQGREGSMIFFF
CDR3 DNA: TGTGCCAGCAGCCCACAGGGAAGGGAGGGATCAATGATCTTTTTCTTC

D gene: -
V gene: TRBV5-4
J gene: TRBJ2-3
clone size: -
CDR3 protein: CASSLGGLGFGDTQYF
CDR3 DNA: TGTGCCAGCAGCTTGGGCGGATTAGGCTTTGGAGATACGCAGTATTTT

D gene: -
V gene: TRBV3-1/TRBV3-2
J gene: TRBJ1-2
clone size: -
CDR3 protein: CASSQGRIDFYGYTF
CDR3 DNA: TGTGCCAGCAGCCAAGGCCGCATTGATTTCTATGGCTACACCTTC

D gene: TRBD1
V gene: TRBV19
J gene: TRBJ1-5
clone size: -
CDR3 protein: CASNPGQGAQPQHF
CDR3 DNA: TGTGCCAGTAACCCGGGACAGGGGGCTCAGCCCCAGCATTTT

D gene: -
V gene: TRBV21-1
J gene: TRBJ1-5
clone size: -
CDR3 protein: CASNREDEGQPQHF
CDR3 DNA: TGTGCCAGCAACAGGGAAGATGAAGGTCAGCCCCAGCATTTT

D gene: -
V gene: TRBV5-1
J gene: TRBJ1-1
clone size: -
CDR3 protein: CASSLVGGGTEAFF
CDR3 DNA: TGCGCCAGCAGCTTGGTTGGGGGGGGGACTGAAGCTTTCTTT

D gene: TRBD2
V gene: TRBV24-1
J gene: TRBJ2-1
clone size: -
CDR3 protein: CATSELAGSNEQFF
CDR3 DNA: TGTGCCACCAGTGAGTTAGCGGGGTCCAATGAGCAGTTCTTC

D gene: TRBD1
V gene: TRBV5-5
J gene: TRBJ1-1
clone size: -
CDR3 protein: CASSLQGAAFEAFF
CDR3 DNA: TGTGCCAGCAGCCTACAGGGGGCGGCTTTTGAAGCTTTCTTT

D gene: -
V gene: TRBV4-3
J gene: TRBJ2-7
clone size: -
CDR3 protein: CASSQEAPAYEQYF
CDR3 DNA: TGCGCCAGCAGCCAAGAAGCTCCCGCCTACGAGCAGTACTTC

D gene: TRBD2
V gene: TRBV11-3
J gene: TRBJ2-2
clone size: -
CDR3 protein: CASGDYGAGELFF
CDR3 DNA: TGTGCCAGCGGGGACTACGGGGCCGGGGAGCTGTTTTTT

D gene: -
V gene: TRBV27
J gene: TRBJ1-2
clone size: once
CDR3 protein: CASRSLDQISNYGYTF
CDR3 DNA: TGTGCCAGCCGGTCCCTGGATCAGATTTCTAACTATGGCTACACCTTC

D gene: TRBD1
V gene: TRBV20-1
J gene: TRBJ2-1
clone size: few
CDR3 protein: CSASRQGAWDEQFF
CDR3 DNA: TGCAGTGCTAGTAGACAGGGGGCGTGGGATGAGCAGTTCTTC

D gene: -
V gene: TRBV5-8
J gene: TRBJ2-3
clone size: -
CDR3 protein: CASSLITPTDTQYF
CDR3 DNA: TGTGCCAGCAGCTTGATAACTCCTACAGATACGCAGTATTTT